This entry lists 16 T cell receptor beta chains sequenced from one sample in a study of blood T cell repertoires in COVID-19. The repertoire was sequenced with immunoSEQ multiplex PCR; TCRdb's copy has only in-frame clones and lacks some. Among about 83,000 clones, 75% to 90% were seen once, and the ten largest hold about 3%. Input material: peripheral blood. The receptors were gathered from a woman aged 45-65 years with active or convalescent COVID-19.

This rearrangement joins TRBV19 to TRBJ1-6; no reliable D call. This CDR3 is built from 15 residues. Trimming shortened V by 3 bases and J by 9 bases, and 15 bases separated the two germline ends. Germline V gene sequence: CDR1 LNHDA, CDR2 SQIVND (reference sequence). The CDR3: CASSISQAASSPLHF. Here the CDR3 DNA reads TGTGCCAGTAGTATCTCGCAGGCCGCGAGTTCACCCCTCCACTTT.

The rearrangement uses TRBV4-3 and TRBJ1-1; 7 positions agree with TRBD1. Trimming cost V 4 bases and J 6 bases; bases outside gene matches: 8. The CDR3 totals 14 residues. Germline CDR1 reads LGHNA; CDR2 reads YSLEER. The CDR3 sequence is CASSRMGQGAEAFF. The CDR3 nucleotides are TGCGCCAGCAGCCGTATGGGGCAGGGGGCTGAAGCTTTCTTT.

J is TRBJ2-3 and V is TRBV6-4; TRBD2 might be the D (5 bases). The ends were cut back, 6 bases at V and 0 bases at J, with 13 bases in the middle. The germline gives CDR1 MRHNA, CDR2 SNTAGT. The CDR3 totals 15 residues. The CDR3 coding sequence is TGTGCCAGCAGCGCAACGACTACCAGCACAGATACGCAGTATTTT. This codes for CASSATTTSTDTQYF.

The V gene is TRBV4-2, the J gene TRBJ1-2; D may be TRBD1 (5 bases). This CDR3 region has 16 residues. The germline V gene has CDR1 LGHNA and CDR2 YNFKEQ. V dropped 4 bases and J dropped 2 bases, with 17 bases sitting between them. The CDR3 protein is CASSPLQGQLNYGYTF. The CDR3 DNA sequence: TGTGCCAGCAGCCCCTTGCAGGGTCAGCTAAACTATGGCTACACCTTC.

This chain's CDR3 is CASTDRTGGLAEAFF. The CDR3 nucleotides read TGTGCCAGTACCGACCGGACAGGGGGACTCGCTGAAGCTTTCTTT. V usage is TRBV19 and J usage is TRBJ1-1; 10 bases agree with TRBD1. J was trimmed by 6 bases and V by 7 bases; bases with no gene match: 11. The CDR3 loop spans 15 amino acids. Germline V gene sequence: CDR1 LNHDA, CDR2 SQIVND (reference sequence).

There are a few counts of this clone. This rearrangement joins TRBV11-2 to TRBJ2-2; 9 bases line up with TRBD1. Germline V gives CDR1 SGHAT, CDR2 FQNNGV. The CDR3 extends over 15 amino acids. V dropped 3 bases and J dropped 6; count of bases not matched to a gene: 5. This CDR3 reads CASSLTGGIAGELFF. The CDR3 DNA sequence: TGTGCCAGCAGCTTGACAGGGGGTATTGCCGGGGAGCTGTTTTTT.

The V and J genes are TRBV6-4 and TRBJ2-3, with D uncertain. Germline V gives CDR1 MRHNA, CDR2 SNTAGT. Trimming left V 2 bases short and J 6 bases short, with 12 bases between. There are 14 residues in the CDR3. CDR3 bases: TGTGCCAGCAGTGACCAACCGAACATGGATACGCAGTATTTT. This gives the protein CASSDQPNMDTQYF.

This sequence joins TRBV7-2 and TRBJ2-3; 7 positions match TRBD1. This CDR3 spans 16 amino acids. From germline, CDR1 is SGHTA and CDR2 FQGNSA. V dropped 5 bases and J dropped 0; count of bases not matched to a gene: 8. The CDR3 region is CASSRSGGLSTDTQYF. Here the CDR3 DNA reads TGTGCCAGCAGCAGATCAGGGGGTCTTAGCACAGATACGCAGTATTTT.

The genes are TRBV5-1 and TRBJ1-1; D is unresolved. This CDR3 has 15 amino acids. The V and J ends lost 0 bases and 1 base respectively, with 10 bases between them. The germline V gene encodes CDR1 SGHRS and CDR2 YFSETQ. The CDR3 spells CASSLESRQNTEAFF. CDR3 nucleotide sequence: TGCGCCAGCAGCTTGGAATCCAGACAGAACACTGAAGCTTTCTTT.

J is TRBJ2-4 and V is TRBV5-4, with a weak D call TRBD2 (6 bases). With 4 bases removed from V and 7 bases from J, the gap between germline ends came to 18 bases. Germline loops: CDR1 SGHNT, CDR2 YYREEE (reference sequence). The CDR3 contains 15 residues. The CDR3 protein is CASSQAGRDWNIQYF. CDR3 DNA: TGTGCCAGCAGCCAGGCAGGTAGGGACTGGAACATTCAGTACTTC.

This clone occurred once. The chain links TRBV14 to TRBJ2-7; D is possibly TRBD1 (6 bases). V was cut by 4 bases and J by 3 bases, with 7 bases left in between. CDR1 SGHDN and CDR2 FVKESK come from the germline V gene. CDR3 length equals 12 residues. This CDR3 is CASSPGVYEQYF. The CDR3 bases are TGTGCCAGCAGCCCAGGGGTCTACGAGCAGTACTTC. Supplemented by reference TRBV14 and TRBJ2-7, the full variable domain reads EAGVTQFPSHSVIEKGQTVTLRCDPISGHDNLYWYRRVMGKEIKFLLHFVKESKQDESGMPNNRFLAERTGGTYSTLKVQPAELEDSGVYFCASSPGVYEQYFGPGTRLTVT.

V usage is TRBV25-1 and J usage is TRBJ1-1, with TRBD1 matching 7 bases. The CDR3 has 13 residues. J lost 3 bases, V lost 4 bases, and 2 bases had no gene match. Germline-derived CDR1 and CDR2 are MGHDK and SYGVNS. Here the CDR3 reads CASSVTGYTEAFF. CDR3 DNA sequence: TGTGCCAGCAGTGTGACAGGGTACACTGAAGCTTTCTTT.

The CDR3 spells CASSLADRKILNTEAFF. The CDR3 DNA follows: TGTGCCAGCAGCTTAGCGGACAGGAAAATTCTGAACACTGAAGCTTTCTTT. This chain joins TRBV12-1 and TRBJ1-1; TRBD1 is the table's D call, not checked against the DNA. TRBV12-1 is reported as a pseudogene. CDR3 length equals 17 residues.

The sample holds one count of this clone. At one of its ends the junction is not consistent with the germline gene, which may arise from a read error. The chain uses TRBV7-7 and TRBJ2-7; maybe TRBD2 (5 bases). The germline CDR1 and CDR2 sequences are SSHAT and FNYEAQ (reference sequence). The CDR3 length is 15 residues. The CDR3 coding sequence is TGTGCTAGCAGCCCGGGGATCGGATACTCCTACGAGCAGTACTTC. Protein: CASSPGIGYSYEQYF.

V is TRBV3-1 (or the pseudogene TRBV3-2) and J is TRBJ2-5; tentative D call: TRBD1 (6 bases). V dropped 9 bases and J dropped 1 base, with 30 bases sitting between them. CDR1 and CDR2 from the germline V gene are LGHDT and YNNKEL (reference sequence). The CDR3 loop spans 19 amino acids. Here the CDR3 DNA reads TGTGCCAGGGGCCCCGGGACATCACGTCCCTTCTTGATCCAAGAGACCCAGTACTTC. Its translation: CARGPGTSRPFLIQETQYF.

The chain recombines TRBV27 with TRBJ1-3; possible D gene TRBD1, 6 bases. V shed 4 bases and J shed 4 bases, with 11 bases lying between them. The CDR3 runs 14 residues. In germline, CDR1 is MNHEY, CDR2 SMNVEV (reference sequence). This CDR3 reads CASSSQGSGNTIYF. For the CDR3, the DNA is TGTGCCAGCAGTTCGCAGGGGAGCGGAAACACCATATATTTT.